This record looks at one T cell receptor (beta chain) sequence and its context. There is no known antigen for this receptor. One base away there is no much larger clone; base qualities are not given. Including cysteine and phenylalanine, the CDR3 has 16 amino acids. The kept DNA is CDR3 alone, 48 bases in frame from the first base. Each PCR received spiked-in synthetic TCR analog templates so that absolute template abundance could be estimated from read counts. The immunoSEQ assay was used to amplify TCRbeta CDR3 regions from genomic DNA with bias-controlled V and J gene primers. Rearranged TCRbeta segments were sequenced at approximately 20X coverage. The authors' pipeline ran thus. Clustering was used to correct sequencing errors, and CDR3s were annotated against IMGT to assign V, D and J genes. Out-of-frame and stop-codon sequences were excluded, and only productive TCRbeta rearrangements were used in downstream analyses. Clonality was calculated as one minus the Shannon entropy normalized by the log of the number of unique productive sequences. Clones differing between time points or between blood and tumor were identified using Fisher's exact test with Benjamini-Hochberg correction, with an adjusted p below 0.01 applied as the threshold. TCRdb carries this immuneACCESS record with in-frame sequences only. Its versions omit some clonotypes, under half of them owing to an unresolved V gene in the studies checked, with the rest unexplained. V and J calls and clone size are those listed in that table; D and trimming were worked out from the DNA. In all, the sample holds about 56,000 clones, and roughly 85% of those were seen once. The ten biggest clones cover about a sixth of the sample.

Per the publication, the time point label means: pretreatment peripheral blood. The cohort comprised around 31 patients with locally advanced or metastatic urothelial carcinoma treated at Memorial Sloan Kettering on a trial protocol. Peripheral blood mononuclear cells were collected pretreatment and during treatment, with between 1 and 8 total time points per patient. The Qiagen DNeasy Blood extraction kit was used to purify genomic DNA from total PBMCs and tumor samples. PBMCs were collected pretreatment and during treatment, and were isolated and stored as previously described. The data derive from a study of PD-L1 blockade in urothelial cancer listed by TCRdb under 2017. Some background on the complete study: All patients started therapy around 2014 and received atezolizumab 1,200 mg intravenously every 3 weeks. About 85% of the roughly 29 patients were identified as males with urothelial cancer of bladder origin, and a prior smoking history was reported by 18 of 29 patients. Patients had an ECOG performance status of 0 or 1 and had received between 0 and 3 prior chemotherapy regimens. Blood samples were analyzed 3 weeks after the start of treatment (second dose) and 6 weeks after the start of treatment. Blood samples gave a median of around 130,000 T cells and some 83,000 unique TCRs, with a median clonality of 0.080. An exploratory multi-omic analysis was conducted of the somatic, immune and clinical correlates of response to PD-L1 blockade with atezolizumab in urothelial cancer. Pretreatment tumor samples, along with matched peripheral blood collected serially before and after atezolizumab treatment, underwent TCR sequencing. Durable clinical benefit was defined as a progression-free survival longer than 6 months, and TCR features were additionally tested against progression-free survival and overall survival. In the same patients, pretreatment tumors underwent whole exome sequencing and RNA sequencing in addition to TCR sequencing. Durable clinical benefit was achieved by nine patients but not by the remaining 20. Under 30 patients had pretreatment blood TCR-seq, approximately 24 had at least one posttreatment blood collection, and approximately 24 had tumor TCR-seq.

The research as a whole found: Improved progression-free and overall survival was associated with having pretreatment peripheral blood TCR clonality below the median. Because of the small sample size (n of about 30) and the many exploratory analyses performed, the results are intended to be regarded as hypothesis-generating. Among patients with durable benefit, tumor-associated TCR clones showed greater expansion in peripheral blood 3 weeks after treatment started (n ≈ 21, p = 0.022).

The rearranged chain carries TRBV21-1 and TRBJ2-3; no DNA check was done on the table's D call, TRBD2. TRBV21-1 is assigned pseudogene status. This specimen was PBMCs, taken around atezolizumab (anti-PD-L1) treatment. The sequence came from a man between 65 and 80 years old with urothelial cancer. The CDR3 protein sequence reads: CASNGGGAINTDTQYF. In nucleotide form, the sequence is TGTGCCAGCAATGGGGGAGGGGCCATCAACACAGATACGCAGTATTTT.